The source of this T cell receptor (beta chain) is a study of a mutant IDH1 vaccine in newly diagnosed glioma. Time point described: week 23, last vaccination. All doses held 300 ug of mutant IDH1 20-mer peptide, with topical imiquimod. Sequencing used immunoSEQ multiplex PCR; TCRdb keeps in-frame clones, though not all of them. Among just over 65,000 clones listed, 84% were seen once. To note about this clone: Antigen specificity is unknown.

CDR3 size: 12 residues. V and J are TRBV21-1 and TRBJ2-3; the table's D gene call, TRBD2, was not cross checked with the DNA. TRBV21-1 is a recognized pseudogene. The origin of this receptor is a man between 18 and 35 years old with glioma. The sequencing here drew on PBMCs, taken from a glioma patient whose treatment included an IDH1 peptide vaccine. CDR3 sequence reads: CASSSRTDTQYF. DNA for the CDR3: TGTGCCAGCAGCTCCCGGACAGATACGCAGTATTTT.